This record concerns one T cell receptor (beta chain) sequence. This clonotype was found a few times. Its antigen is not yet known. No base-level quality is on record; no much larger clone is a single base apart. Set within a cohort of healthcare workers in London, UK, this nested case-control study involved weekly PCR testing of nasopharyngeal swabs along with blood sampling. Healthcare workers were recruited between 23 and 31 March 2020, during the week of the UK lockdown, and were followed weekly for up to roughly 15 weeks. The data originate from a study of early T cells in non-severe SARS-CoV-2 infection (dated by TCRdb to the early 2020s). Broadly, across the study: Because TCR sequencing was done on bulk RNA from unsorted whole blood, the alpha and beta chains could not be paired. General findings and caveats noted by the study authors: VDJdb matching was skewed toward anti-spike CD8 responses and likely underestimated virus-specific expansions, missing private and CD4 specificities.

Libraries were built with 5' RACE. Sequencing used a NextSeq 500. In the TCR library protocol, unique molecular identifiers were attached to individual cDNA molecules to correct for PCR bias and sequencing error. Sequencing covered both TCR alpha and beta chains, and within each sample the abundances of alpha and beta sequences were tightly co-correlated. Per the source publication's procedure: Decombinator V4 was used to annotate the V gene, J gene and CDR3 of the TCR sequences. Expanded TCRs were defined as changing significantly between any two time points under a Poisson model with p below 0.0001. TCR abundances were normalised to the total number of TCRs sequenced per sample and expressed as counts per million. TRAV1-2 paired with TRAJ12, TRAJ20 or TRAJ33 defined MAIT TCRs, while TRAV10 paired with TRAJ18 defined iNKT TCRs. VDJdb, accessed 1 November 2021, was searched for CMV, EBV and SARS-CoV-2 annotated TCRs, with TCRs annotated for multiple antigens excluded. TCRdb itself trimmed the public reads at Q25 with fastp, ran MiXCR and retained productive beta chains. A single entry per CDR3 protein holds the most common genes and DNA from its merged rows. In this record, the V and J calls reflect TCRdb's handling and not the investigators' own analysis. The sample includes over 80,000 distinct CDR3 sequences, with 14% observed a single time. The top ten clonotypes cover 9.5% to 13% of the sample.

The CDR3 holds 16 amino acids from the cysteine to the phenylalanine. Only the CDR3 part of the read is kept: 48 bases, read in frame from the first base. CDR1 and CDR2, per the germline V gene, are SNHLY and FYNNEI. V was cut back by 1 base and J by 4 bases, leaving a gap of 14 bases between them. The clonotype originates from an adult who was a healthcare worker with PCR-confirmed SARS-CoV-2 infection or an uninfected control (not recorded which). The chain is made from TRBV2 and TRBJ2-1; the D gene is tentatively TRBD1 or TRBD2, each matching 6 bases. Sequences were obtained from whole blood. The CDR3 sequence is CASSEDEGDSYNEQFF. The DNA reads TGTGCCAGCAGTGAAGACGAGGGGGACTCATACAATGAGCAGTTCTTC. Joined to the reference TRBV2 and TRBJ2-1 proteins, this CDR3 gives the full variable domain: EPEVTQTPSHQVTQMGQEVILRCVPISNHLYFYWYRQILGQKVEFLVSFYNNEISEKSEIFDDQFSVERPDGSNFTLKIRSTKLEDSAMYFCASSEDEGDSYNEQFFGPGTRLTVL.